What follows are 32 T cell receptor beta chains derived from one specimen sequenced in a study of blood T cell repertoires in COVID-19. Using immunoSEQ multiplex PCR, the repertoire was profiled, and TCRdb retains in-frame clones only, with some absent. The repertoire holds over 200,000 clones, with 85% to 90% as singletons. The sample taken for sequencing was PBMCs or T cells enriched from blood (not recorded which). These receptors were taken from a woman aged 25-40 years with acute COVID-19.

This chain links TRBV9 with TRBJ1-5; D is ambiguous. The CDR3 has 13 residues. V lost 4 bases and J lost 7, with 12 bases in between. CDR1 is SGDLS, CDR2 YYNGEE, per germline. CDR3 sequence (DNA): TGTGCCAGCAGCCCGGAGCCTTGGCAGCCCCAGCATTTT. It yields the protein CASSPEPWQPQHF.

The chain uses TRBV24-1 and TRBJ2-5; D is undetermined. The CDR3 totals 14 residues. Trimming removed 5 bases at V and 0 bases at J, with 9 bases between. Germline V gives CDR1 KGHDR, CDR2 SFDVKD. For the CDR3, the DNA is TGTGCCACCAGTGGTCAAGCCTACCAAGAGACCCAGTACTTC. Its translation is CATSGQAYQETQYF.

J is TRBJ1-5 and V is TRBV30; D uncertain. Looked up from germline, CDR1 is GTSNPN and CDR2 is SVGIG (reference sequence). V dropped 2 bases and J dropped 3 bases, with 8 bases sitting between them. CDR3 length: 13 residues. DNA for the CDR3: TGTGCCTGGAGTTCCCGAGTCAATCAGCCCCAGCATTTT. It is translated as CAWSSRVNQPQHF.

The chain has TRBV25-1 and TRBJ1-2, with 7 nucleotides matching TRBD1. Losses at the gene ends were 3 bases for V and 7 bases for J; bases not matched to a gene: 8. CDR1 is MGHDK and CDR2 is SYGVNS in the germline V gene. The CDR3 is 14 residues long. The CDR3 reads CASSESGTARGYTF. The DNA of the CDR3 is TGTGCCAGCAGTGAGTCCGGGACAGCCCGTGGCTACACCTTC.

J is TRBJ1-2 and V is TRBV7-2; TRBD1 matches 11 bases. V dropped 4 bases and J dropped 8; count of bases not matched to a gene: 12. The CDR3 covers 16 residues. The V gene's germline CDR1 is SGHTA and CDR2 FQGNSA. For the CDR3, the DNA is TGTGCCAGCAGCTCGGGAGCCGGGACAGGGGGAAGAGGCTACACCTTC. As protein: CASSSGAGTGGRGYTF.

This clone was picked up one time. The chain links TRBV6-5 to TRBJ2-3, with TRBD1 matching over 8 bases. The CDR3 is made up of 12 amino acids. The V gene end was trimmed by 6 bases and the J gene end by 6 bases; junction bases not matched to a gene: 2. Germline V CDR1 and CDR2: MNHEY, SVGAGI. CDR3: CASSRQGDTQYF. CDR3 bases: TGTGCCAGCAGCCGACAGGGGGATACGCAGTATTTT.

J is TRBJ1-5 and V is TRBV19; D perhaps matches TRBD1 (6 bases). The V end was cut by 6 bases, the J end by 3 bases, with 21 bases between. The CDR3 extends over 17 amino acids. Germline loops: CDR1 LNHDA, CDR2 SQIVND (reference sequence). CDR3 loop: CASSPFGAGGANQPQHF. The CDR3 coding sequence is TGTGCCAGTAGCCCTTTTGGGGCCGGGGGGGCCAATCAGCCCCAGCATTTT.

The rearrangement joins TRBV5-4 to TRBJ1-1; TRBD1 aligns across 12 bases. The CDR3 covers 15 residues. CDR1 SGHNT and CDR2 YYREEE come from the germline V gene (reference sequence). The V gene end was trimmed by 3 bases and the J gene end by 5 bases; junction bases not matched to a gene: 5. The CDR3 is CASSSPGQGATEAFF. The CDR3, as DNA: TGTGCCAGCAGCTCCCCGGGACAGGGGGCAACTGAAGCTTTCTTT.

This sequence joins TRBV5-1 and TRBJ2-7; 7 bases map to TRBD1. The germline CDR1 and CDR2 sequences are SGHRS and YFSETQ. The CDR3 is 14 residues long. V was pared by 2 bases and J by 2 bases, with 4 bases of the junction left unmatched. In nucleotides, the CDR3 is TGCGCCAGCAGCTTAGGGACAGCACCCTACGAGCAGTACTTC. The encoded protein is CASSLGTAPYEQYF.

The gene calls are TRBV28 and TRBJ1-1; D is undetermined. With 3 bases removed from V and 0 bases from J, the gap between germline ends came to 20 bases. The CDR3 covers 18 residues. Per the germline V gene, CDR1 is MDHEN and CDR2 is SYDVKM. The CDR3 reads CASSFLLSSETVNTEAFF. CDR3 sequence (DNA): TGTGCCAGCAGTTTTCTGTTATCTAGCGAAACAGTGAACACTGAAGCTTTCTTT.

This chain connects TRBV7-6 to TRBJ2-3; tentatively, D is TRBD2 (6 bases). This CDR3 has 17 amino acids. V shed 3 bases and J shed 0 bases, with 16 bases lying between them. The germline gives CDR1 SGHVS, CDR2 FNYEAQ. The CDR3 region is CASSLRGGRPSTDTQYF. The CDR3 region has the DNA TGTGCCAGCAGCTTGCGTGGGGGGAGACCCAGCACAGATACGCAGTATTTT.

The rearrangement joins TRBV19 to TRBJ1-2; D might be TRBD1 (6 bases). This CDR3 is built from 13 residues. Trimming took off 3 bases at V and 10 bases at J, with 15 bases between the two ends. CDR1 and CDR2 from the germline V gene are LNHDA and SQIVND (reference sequence). CDR3 DNA sequence: TGTGCCAGTAGTATTGGGGGCGGGAGAGACTACACCTTC. It translates to CASSIGGGRDYTF.

V is TRBV3-1 (or the pseudogene TRBV3-2) and J is TRBJ2-7; 8 bases map to TRBD2. V lost 4 bases, J lost 0 bases, and 11 bases stayed unmatched. The CDR3 has 17 amino acids. Germline lookup yields CDR1 LGHDT and CDR2 YNNKEL (reference sequence). Here the CDR3 reads CASSLAPPAGGSYEQYF. The DNA for the CDR3 is TGTGCCAGCAGCCTAGCCCCCCCTGCGGGGGGCTCCTACGAGCAGTACTTC.

This clone has only one observation. This chain uses TRBV18 with TRBJ1-2; TRBD1 is a possible D gene (5 bases). Germline lookup yields CDR1 KGHSH and CDR2 LQKENI. Trimming shortened V by 4 bases and J by 4 bases, and 10 bases separated the two germline ends. The length of the CDR3 is 13 residues. CDR3 region: CASSQGPSYGYTF. DNA of the CDR3: TGTGCCAGCTCACAGGGGCCGAGCTATGGCTACACCTTC.

This clone was recorded once. The V and J genes are TRBV25-1 and TRBJ1-1, with D possibly being TRBD1 (5 bases). Germline loops: CDR1 MGHDK, CDR2 SYGVNS. The CDR3 runs 10 residues. The V and J ends lost 6 bases and 11 bases respectively, with 10 bases between them. CDR3 bases: TGTGCCAGCAGCCAGGGTGTTGCTTTCTTT. Residues: CASSQGVAFF.

The chain joins TRBV6-5 to TRBJ2-5; TRBD2 matches 7 bases. This CDR3 is built from 16 residues. Germline V gene data show CDR1 as MNHEY and CDR2 as SVGAGI. After removal of 2 bases from V and 1 base from J, the junction contained 7 bases not matched to a gene. This chain's CDR3 is CASSYGRATLQETQYF. Here the CDR3 DNA reads TGTGCCAGCAGTTACGGGAGGGCGACGCTCCAAGAGACCCAGTACTTC.

The J gene is TRBJ2-3, the V gene TRBV28, with TRBD2 matching 7 bases. Per germline, CDR1 MDHEN and CDR2 SYDVKM. V shed 1 base, J shed 5 bases, and the junction held 21 bases outside the gene matches. The CDR3 has 20 amino acids. The CDR3 spells CASSLYPGGGAGVVVDTQYF. The CDR3 nucleotides read TGTGCCAGCAGTTTATACCCCGGCGGGGGTGCGGGGGTGGTGGTAGATACGCAGTATTTT. Complete variable domain (other parts from reference TRBV28 and TRBJ2-3): DVKVTQSSRYLVKRTGEKVFLECVQDMDHENMFWYRQDPGLGLRLIYFSYDVKMKEKGDIPEGYSVSREKKERFSLILESASTNQTSMYLCASSLYPGGGAGVVVDTQYFGPGTRLTVL.

The chain links TRBV5-4 to TRBJ2-5; 10 nucleotides line up with TRBD2. V lost 0 bases to trimming and J lost 4 bases; unmatched junction nucleotides: 6. The CDR3 has 16 amino acids. Per germline, CDR1 SGHNT and CDR2 YYREEE (reference sequence). CDR3 in amino acids: CASSLASGGAGETQYF. CDR3 bases: TGTGCCAGCAGCTTGGCCAGCGGGGGGGCGGGAGAGACCCAGTACTTC.

The chain carries TRBV11-2 and TRBJ2-5; unclear D gene. The CDR3 runs 14 residues. V was shortened by 4 bases and J by 4 bases, with 13 bases between the two germline ends. Germline V CDR1 and CDR2: SGHAT, FQNNGV. The CDR3 sequence is CASSYPYSGETQYF. Here the CDR3 DNA reads TGTGCCAGCAGCTATCCCTATTCTGGAGAGACCCAGTACTTC.

The chain combines TRBV6-2 or TRBV6-3 with TRBJ1-5; D is perhaps TRBD1 (5 bases). The CDR3 extends over 14 amino acids. Germline V lookup: CDR1 MNHEY, CDR2 SVGEGT. V lost 2 bases and J 3 bases, leaving 8 bases between the germline ends. The CDR3 nucleotides are TGTGCCAGCAGTTACCGACAGATCAATCAGCCCCAGCATTTT. Residues: CASSYRQINQPQHF.

The rearrangement uses TRBV10-3 and TRBJ2-1, with 7 nucleotides matching TRBD1. Trimming cost V 4 bases and J 1 base; bases outside gene matches: 7. From germline, CDR1 is ENHRY and CDR2 SYGVKD. This CDR3 is 16 amino acids long. DNA for the CDR3: TGTGCCATCAGTGTGCTAACGGGACAGTCCTACAATGAGCAGTTCTTC. Amino acid sequence: CAISVLTGQSYNEQFF.

The chain joins TRBV6-1 to TRBJ2-7, with 8 bases matching TRBD1. The CDR3 loop spans 15 amino acids. Trimming removed 2 bases from V and 1 base from J; junction bases left unmatched: 4. Germline-derived CDR1 and CDR2 are MNHNS and SASEGT. The CDR3 DNA reads as TGTGCCAGCAGTGAATTGACAGGGGTATCCTACGAGCAGTACTTC. Amino acid sequence: CASSELTGVSYEQYF.

In DNA form, the CDR3 reads TGCGCCAGCAGCCAGCCCCGGTTGCCCCTCCACTTT. Amino acid sequence: CASSQPRLPLHF. V usage is TRBV4-1 and J usage is TRBJ1-6; D gene uncertain. Trimming shortened V by 3 bases and J by 13 bases, and 10 bases separated the two germline ends. CDR3 length: 12 residues. CDR1 MGHRA and CDR2 YSYEKL come from the germline V gene.

This clone came up once. The chain recombines TRBV18 with TRBJ1-2, with TRBD1 matching 7 bases. Per the germline V gene, CDR1 is KGHSH and CDR2 is LQKENI. This CDR3 is built from 13 residues. The trim removed 0 bases at V and 8 bases at J, leaving 3 bases unmatched. The CDR3 DNA reads TGTGCCAGCTCACCACCAGGAGGGGGCGGCTACACCTTC. Its protein is CASSPPGGGGYTF. Full variable domain (outside the CDR3, taken from reference TRBV18 and TRBJ1-2): NAGVMQNPRHLVRRRGQEARLRCSPMKGHSHVYWYRQLPEEGLKFMVYLQKENIIDESGMPKERFSAEFPKEGPSILRIQQVVRGDSAAYFCASSPPGGGGYTFGSGTRLTVV.

The gene calls are TRBV5-4 and TRBJ1-6; D uncertain. The CDR3 is made up of 15 amino acids. Trimming took 0 bases from V and 3 from J, leaving 7 bases between them. CDR1 and CDR2 (germline): SGHNT, YYREEE (reference sequence). The CDR3: CASSLAGVYNSPLHF. The CDR3 region has the DNA TGTGCCAGCAGCTTGGCCGGGGTCTATAATTCACCCCTCCACTTT.

This clone was detected a few times. V is TRBV27 and J is TRBJ1-2, with 9 bases lining up with TRBD1. The ends lost 5 bases at V and 5 bases at J; junction bases unmatched: 15. The germline CDR1 and CDR2 sequences are MNHEY and SMNVEV (reference sequence). The CDR3 covers 17 residues. This CDR3 is CASSPWDRVAERYGYTF. The DNA for the CDR3 is TGTGCCAGCAGTCCGTGGGACAGGGTGGCTGAACGGTATGGCTACACCTTC.

The sample holds one count of this clone. This rearrangement joins TRBV29-1 to TRBJ1-1; D is uncertain. Trimming stripped 7 bases from V and 3 bases from J, with 12 bases between. The germline gives CDR1 SQVTM, CDR2 ANQGSEA. The CDR3 has 12 amino acids. CDR3 sequence reads: CSAVPRDTEAFF. CDR3 coding DNA: TGCAGCGCCGTCCCACGGGACACTGAAGCTTTCTTT.

The chain joins TRBV9 to TRBJ2-3; maybe TRBD2 (6 bases). This CDR3 has 15 amino acids. V was shortened by 0 bases and J by 2 bases, with 10 bases between the two germline ends. Germline lookup yields CDR1 SGDLS and CDR2 YYNGEE. CDR3 nucleotide sequence: TGTGCCAGCAGCGTAGCGCCGGGACTCACAGATACGCAGTATTTT. This sequence encodes CASSVAPGLTDTQYF.

The genes are TRBV7-2 and TRBJ1-1, with unresolved D. Looked up from germline, CDR1 is SGHTA and CDR2 is FQGNSA. Trimming removed 5 bases at V and 5 bases at J, with 15 bases between. The CDR3 is 14 residues long. The CDR3 bases are TGTGCCAGCAGCCCGGAGGGATCGGGAACTGAAGCTTTCTTT. This sequence encodes CASSPEGSGTEAFF.

This clone was detected only once. The DNA for the CDR3 is TGTGCCTGGGCGGTTTTTACAGGAGGCTACACCTTC. Translated, it gives CAWAVFTGGYTF. The genes are TRBV30 and TRBJ1-2; perhaps TRBD1 as D (5 bases). Trimming removed 5 bases at V and 8 bases at J, with 15 bases between. Germline lookup yields CDR1 GTSNPN and CDR2 SVGIG (reference sequence). The CDR3 runs to 12 residues.

The chain recombines TRBV14 with TRBJ2-5; D not resolved. V dropped 3 bases and J dropped 1 base, with 6 bases sitting between them. The CDR3 covers 13 residues. In germline, CDR1 is SGHDN, CDR2 FVKESK. The DNA of the CDR3 is TGTGCCAGCAGCCATAGCCGCCAAGAGACCCAGTACTTC. Amino acid sequence: CASSHSRQETQYF. The full variable domain, rest sourced from reference TRBV14 and TRBJ2-5, is EAGVTQFPSHSVIEKGQTVTLRCDPISGHDNLYWYRRVMGKEIKFLLHFVKESKQDESGMPNNRFLAERTGGTYSTLKVQPAELEDSGVYFCASSHSRQETQYFGPGTRLLVL.

This clone has only a few counts. V is TRBV30 and J is TRBJ2-7; a weak D match, TRBD1 (7 bases). The germline V gene has CDR1 GTSNPN and CDR2 SVGIG (reference sequence). The length of the CDR3 is 12 residues. V was trimmed by 3 bases and J by 3 bases, leaving 9 bases between them. The DNA of the CDR3 is TGTGCCTGGAGCAGGGGGGACTACGAGCAGTACTTC. It yields the protein CAWSRGDYEQYF.